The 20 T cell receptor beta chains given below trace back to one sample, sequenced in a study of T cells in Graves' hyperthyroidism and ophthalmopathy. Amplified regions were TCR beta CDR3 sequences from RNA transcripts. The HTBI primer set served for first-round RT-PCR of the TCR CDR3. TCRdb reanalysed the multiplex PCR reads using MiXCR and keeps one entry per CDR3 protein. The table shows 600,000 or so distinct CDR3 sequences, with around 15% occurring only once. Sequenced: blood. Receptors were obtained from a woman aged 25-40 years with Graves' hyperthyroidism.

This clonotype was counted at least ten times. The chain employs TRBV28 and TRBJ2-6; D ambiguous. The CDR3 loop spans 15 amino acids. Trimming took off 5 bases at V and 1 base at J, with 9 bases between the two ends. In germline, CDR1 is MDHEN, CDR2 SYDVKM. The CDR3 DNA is TGTGCCAGCAGTCCTCTAGGTTCTGGGGCCAACGTCCTGACTTTC. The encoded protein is CASSPLGSGANVLTF.

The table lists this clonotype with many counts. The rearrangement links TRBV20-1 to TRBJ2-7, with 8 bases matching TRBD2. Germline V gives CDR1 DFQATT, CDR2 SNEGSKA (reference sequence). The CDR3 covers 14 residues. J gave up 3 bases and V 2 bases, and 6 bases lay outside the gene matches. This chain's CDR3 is CSARRSAGVYEQYF. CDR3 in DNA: TGCAGTGCTAGAAGGTCAGCGGGAGTCTACGAGCAGTACTTC.

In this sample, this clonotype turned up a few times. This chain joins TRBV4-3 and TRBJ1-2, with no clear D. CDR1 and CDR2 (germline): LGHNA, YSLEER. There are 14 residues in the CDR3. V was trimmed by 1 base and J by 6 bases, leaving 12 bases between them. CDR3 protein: CASSQGTMNDGYTF. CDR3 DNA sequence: TGCGCCAGCAGCCAAGGGACCATGAACGATGGCTACACCTTC.

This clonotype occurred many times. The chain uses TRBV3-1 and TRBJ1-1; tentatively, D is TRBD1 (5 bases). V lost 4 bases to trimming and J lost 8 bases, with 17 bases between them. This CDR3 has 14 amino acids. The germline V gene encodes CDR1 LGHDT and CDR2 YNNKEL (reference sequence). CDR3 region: CASSPRRGFGEAFF. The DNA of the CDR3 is TGTGCCAGCAGCCCGCGTCGGGGCTTCGGGGAAGCTTTCTTT.

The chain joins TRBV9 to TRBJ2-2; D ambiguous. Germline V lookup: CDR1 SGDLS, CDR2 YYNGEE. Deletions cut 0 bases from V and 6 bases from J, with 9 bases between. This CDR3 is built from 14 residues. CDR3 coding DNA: TGTGCCAGCAGCGTAGTTTTGGGGTCCGGGGAGCTGTTTTTT. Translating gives CASSVVLGSGELFF. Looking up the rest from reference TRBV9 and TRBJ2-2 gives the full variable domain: DSGVTQTPKHLITATGQRVTLRCSPRSGDLSVYWYQQSLDQGLQFLIQYYNGEERAKGNILERFSAQQFPDLHSELNLSSLELGDSALYFCASSVVLGSGELFFGEGSRLTVL.

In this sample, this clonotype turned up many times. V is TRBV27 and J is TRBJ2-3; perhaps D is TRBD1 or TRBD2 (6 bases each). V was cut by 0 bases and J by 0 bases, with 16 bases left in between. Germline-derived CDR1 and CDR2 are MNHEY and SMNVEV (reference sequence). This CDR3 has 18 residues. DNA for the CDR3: TGTGCCAGCAGTTTATCGGTTGGGGGGCGTATAAGCACAGATACGCAGTATTTT. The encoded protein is CASSLSVGGRISTDTQYF.

CDR3 loop: CASTPVGGPYEQYF. For the CDR3, the DNA is TGTGCCAGCACCCCGGTAGGGGGACCCTACGAGCAGTACTTC. The V and J genes are TRBV27 and TRBJ2-7, with D maybe TRBD1 (6 bases). CDR1 and CDR2 (germline): MNHEY, SMNVEV (reference sequence). The CDR3 consists of 14 residues. V was trimmed by 7 bases and J by 2 bases, leaving 15 bases between them.

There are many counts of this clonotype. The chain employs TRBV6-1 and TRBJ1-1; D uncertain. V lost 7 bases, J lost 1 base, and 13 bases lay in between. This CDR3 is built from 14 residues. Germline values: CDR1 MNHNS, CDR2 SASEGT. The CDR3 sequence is CASTKTRGNTEAFF. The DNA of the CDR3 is TGTGCCAGCACCAAGACGCGAGGGAACACTGAAGCTTTCTTT.

DNA for the CDR3: TGCGCCAGCAGAAGGGTGGCTAGCGGGAGTATTTCTTACAATGAGCAGTTCTTC. Translating gives CASRRVASGSISYNEQFF. V and J are TRBV5-1 and TRBJ2-1; 10 nucleotides line up with TRBD2. The V gene end was trimmed by 5 bases and the J gene end by 4 bases; junction bases not matched to a gene: 15. CDR1 SGHRS and CDR2 YFSETQ come from the germline V gene. This CDR3 is 18 amino acids long.

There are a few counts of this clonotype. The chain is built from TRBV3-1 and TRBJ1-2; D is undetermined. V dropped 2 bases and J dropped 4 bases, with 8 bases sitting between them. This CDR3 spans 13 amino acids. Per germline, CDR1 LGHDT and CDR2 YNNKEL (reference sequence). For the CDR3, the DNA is TGTGCCAGCAGCCAACGCCCTAGCTATGGCTACACCTTC. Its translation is CASSQRPSYGYTF. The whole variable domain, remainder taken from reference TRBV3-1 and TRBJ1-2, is DTAVSQTPKYLVTQMGNDKSIKCEQNLGHDTMYWYKQDSKKFLKIMFSYNNKELIINETVPNRFSPKSPDKAHLNLHINSLELGDSAVYFCASSQRPSYGYTFGSGTRLTVV.

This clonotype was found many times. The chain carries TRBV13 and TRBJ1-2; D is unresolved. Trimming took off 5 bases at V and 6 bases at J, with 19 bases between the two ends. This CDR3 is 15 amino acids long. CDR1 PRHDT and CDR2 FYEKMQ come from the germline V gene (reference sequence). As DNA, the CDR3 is TGTGCCAGCAGCCGCTTAATGAGGAGTTGGGATGGCTACACCTTC. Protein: CASSRLMRSWDGYTF.

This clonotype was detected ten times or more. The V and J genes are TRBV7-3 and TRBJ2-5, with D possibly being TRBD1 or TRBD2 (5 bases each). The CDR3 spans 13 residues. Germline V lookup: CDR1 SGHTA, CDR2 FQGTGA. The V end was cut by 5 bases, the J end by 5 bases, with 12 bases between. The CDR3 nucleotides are TGTGCCAGCAGCGGCCAATGGGGGGAGACCCAGTACTTC. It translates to CASSGQWGETQYF.

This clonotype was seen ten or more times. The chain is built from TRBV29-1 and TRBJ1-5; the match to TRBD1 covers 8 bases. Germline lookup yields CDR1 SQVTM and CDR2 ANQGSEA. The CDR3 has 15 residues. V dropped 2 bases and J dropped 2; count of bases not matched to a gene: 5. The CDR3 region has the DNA TGCAGCGTTGAACGGGACAGGCGACGCAATCAGCCCCAGCATTTT. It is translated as CSVERDRRRNQPQHF.

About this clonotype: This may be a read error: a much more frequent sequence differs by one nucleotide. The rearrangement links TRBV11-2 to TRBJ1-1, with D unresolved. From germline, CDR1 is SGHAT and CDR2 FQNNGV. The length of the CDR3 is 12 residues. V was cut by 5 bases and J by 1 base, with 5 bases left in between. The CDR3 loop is CASSRENTEAFF. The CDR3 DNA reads TGTGCCAGCAGCAGAGAGAACACTGAAGCTTTCTTT.

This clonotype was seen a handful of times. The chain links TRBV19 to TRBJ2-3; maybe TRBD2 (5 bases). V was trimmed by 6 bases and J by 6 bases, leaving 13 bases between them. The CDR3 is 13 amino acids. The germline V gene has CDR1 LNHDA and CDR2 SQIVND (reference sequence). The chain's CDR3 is CASSYGIWDTQYF. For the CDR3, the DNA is TGTGCCAGTAGCTACGGGATTTGGGATACGCAGTATTTT.

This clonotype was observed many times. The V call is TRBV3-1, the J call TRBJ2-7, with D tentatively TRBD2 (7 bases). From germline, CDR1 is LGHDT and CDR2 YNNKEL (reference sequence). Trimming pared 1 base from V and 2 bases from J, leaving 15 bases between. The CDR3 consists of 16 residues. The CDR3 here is CASSQGEGGGPYEQYF. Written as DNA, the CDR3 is TGTGCCAGCAGCCAAGGAGAAGGCGGGGGCCCCTACGAGCAGTACTTC.

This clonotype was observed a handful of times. The CDR3 sequence is CASSPRRDRGSHEQYF. In nucleotides, the CDR3 is TGTGCCAGCAGCCCACGTCGGGACAGGGGTTCCCACGAGCAGTACTTC. The chain joins TRBV9 to TRBJ2-7; 10 nucleotides line up with TRBD1. Germline V CDR1 and CDR2: SGDLS, YYNGEE. Trimming removed 4 bases from V and 5 bases from J; junction bases left unmatched: 12. The CDR3 is 16 amino acids.

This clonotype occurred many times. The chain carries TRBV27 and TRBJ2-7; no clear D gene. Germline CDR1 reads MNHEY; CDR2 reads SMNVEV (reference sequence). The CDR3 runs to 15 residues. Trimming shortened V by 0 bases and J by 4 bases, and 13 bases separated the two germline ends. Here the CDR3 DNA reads TGTGCCAGCAGTTTATCCGAGGCAGTAGTATACGAGCAGTACTTC. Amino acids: CASSLSEAVVYEQYF.

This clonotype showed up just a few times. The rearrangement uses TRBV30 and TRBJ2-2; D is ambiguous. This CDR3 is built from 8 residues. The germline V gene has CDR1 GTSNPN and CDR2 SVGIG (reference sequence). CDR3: CAAGELFF. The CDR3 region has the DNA TGTGCTGCCGGGGAGCTGTTTTTT. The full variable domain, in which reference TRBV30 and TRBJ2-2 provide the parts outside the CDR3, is SQTIHQWPATLVQPVGSPLSLECTVEGTSNPNLYWYRQAAGRGLQLLFYSVGIGQISSEVPQNLSASRPQDRQFILSSKKLLLSDSGFYLCAAGELFFGEGSRLTVL.

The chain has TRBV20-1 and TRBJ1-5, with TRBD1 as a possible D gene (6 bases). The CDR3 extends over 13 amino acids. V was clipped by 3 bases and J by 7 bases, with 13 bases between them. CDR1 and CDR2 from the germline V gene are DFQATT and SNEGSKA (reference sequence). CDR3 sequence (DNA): TGCAGTGCTAGGGCCAGCCAGGGGCAGCCCCAGCATTTT. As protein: CSARASQGQPQHF.